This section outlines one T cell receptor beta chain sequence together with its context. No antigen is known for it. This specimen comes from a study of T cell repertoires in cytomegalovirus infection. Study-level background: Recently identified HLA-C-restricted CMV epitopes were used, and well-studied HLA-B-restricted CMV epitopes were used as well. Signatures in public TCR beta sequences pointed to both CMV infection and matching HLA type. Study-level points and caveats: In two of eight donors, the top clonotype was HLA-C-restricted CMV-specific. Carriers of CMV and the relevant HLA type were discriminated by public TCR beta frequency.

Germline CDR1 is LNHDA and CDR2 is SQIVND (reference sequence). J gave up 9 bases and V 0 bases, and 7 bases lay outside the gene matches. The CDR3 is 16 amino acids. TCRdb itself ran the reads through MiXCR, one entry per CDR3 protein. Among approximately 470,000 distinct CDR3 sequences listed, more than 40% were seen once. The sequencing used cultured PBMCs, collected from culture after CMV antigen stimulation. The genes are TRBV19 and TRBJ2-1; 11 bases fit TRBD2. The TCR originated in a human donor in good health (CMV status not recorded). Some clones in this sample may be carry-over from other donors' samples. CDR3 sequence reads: CASSIEVLAGGREQFF. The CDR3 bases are TGTGCCAGTAGTATAGAAGTCCTAGCGGGGGGCCGTGAGCAGTTCTTC.